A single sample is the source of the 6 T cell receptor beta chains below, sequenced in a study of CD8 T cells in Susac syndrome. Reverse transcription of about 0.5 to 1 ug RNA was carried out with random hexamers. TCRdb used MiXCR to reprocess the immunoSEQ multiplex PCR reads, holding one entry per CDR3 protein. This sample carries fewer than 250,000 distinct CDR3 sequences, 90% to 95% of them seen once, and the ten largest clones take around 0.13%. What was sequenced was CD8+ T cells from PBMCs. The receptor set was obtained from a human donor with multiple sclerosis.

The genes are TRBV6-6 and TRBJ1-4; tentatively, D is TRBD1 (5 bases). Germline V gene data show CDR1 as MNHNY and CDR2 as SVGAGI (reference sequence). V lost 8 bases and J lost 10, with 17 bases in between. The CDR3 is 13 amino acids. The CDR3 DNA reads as TGTGCCAGCGGACCGGGGCTCGAACGAAAACTGTTTTTT. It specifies CASGPGLERKLFF.

CDR3 residues: CASSPRETGITDTQYF. The CDR3 DNA follows: TGTGCCAGCAGCCCCCGTGAGACAGGGATCACAGATACGCAGTATTTT. The chain has TRBV7-8 and TRBJ2-3; 7 bases match TRBD1. The CDR3 covers 16 residues. Trimming at V came to 5 bases and at J to 2 bases, leaving 10 bases not matched to a gene. Germline V gives CDR1 SGHVS, CDR2 FQNEAQ.

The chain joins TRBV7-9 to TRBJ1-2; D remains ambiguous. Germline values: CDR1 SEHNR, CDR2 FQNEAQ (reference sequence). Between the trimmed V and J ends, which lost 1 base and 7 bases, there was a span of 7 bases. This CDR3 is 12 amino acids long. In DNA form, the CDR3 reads TGTGCCAGCAGCTTAGACGACACTGGCTACACCTTC. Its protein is CASSLDDTGYTF.

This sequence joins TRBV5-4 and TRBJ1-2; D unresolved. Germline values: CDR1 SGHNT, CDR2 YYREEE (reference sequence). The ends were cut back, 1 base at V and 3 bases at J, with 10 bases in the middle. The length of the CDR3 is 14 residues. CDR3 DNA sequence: TGTGCCAGCAGCTTGAGCGGTGTCGACTATGGCTACACCTTC. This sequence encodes CASSLSGVDYGYTF.

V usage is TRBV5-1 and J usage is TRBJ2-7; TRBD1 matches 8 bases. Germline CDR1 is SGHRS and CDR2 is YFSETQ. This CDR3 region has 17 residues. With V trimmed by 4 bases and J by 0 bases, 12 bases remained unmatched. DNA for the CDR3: TGCGCCAGCAGCACCGGGACAGGATTCTCTTACTCCTACGAGCAGTACTTC. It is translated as CASSTGTGFSYSYEQYF.

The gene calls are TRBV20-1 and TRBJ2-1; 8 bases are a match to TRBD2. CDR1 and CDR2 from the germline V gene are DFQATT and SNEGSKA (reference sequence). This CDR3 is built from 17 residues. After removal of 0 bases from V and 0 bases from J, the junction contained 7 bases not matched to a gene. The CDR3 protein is CSARDEVSGSSYNEQFF. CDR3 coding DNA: TGCAGTGCTAGAGATGAGGTCAGCGGGAGCTCCTACAATGAGCAGTTCTTC.